The present T cell receptor (beta chain) was sequenced within a study of patients and donors after allogeneic stem cell transplantation. Each CDR3 protein gets one entry after TCRdb re-called the RT-PCR reads with MiXCR. The data show about a million distinct CDR3 sequences, more than 15% seen once. V lost 4 bases and J lost 1, with 10 bases in between. This CDR3 spans 14 amino acids. Many counts were recorded for this clonotype. Sequenced material: blood, either unsorted or a sorted T cell fraction (not recorded which). V usage is TRBV12-3 or TRBV12-4 and J usage is TRBJ1-1, with D possibly TRBD1 on 5 matching bases. This TCR derives from a human donor who was either an allogeneic HSCT recipient or a stem cell or donor lymphocyte infusion donor (not recorded which). It is not recorded whose cells these are; they may come from a transplant donor. As DNA, the CDR3 is TGTGCCAGCAGTTCCTCCGACAGGAACACTGAAGCTTTCTTT. Its translation is CASSSSDRNTEAFF.